One T cell receptor (beta chain) is described in this entry. What this receptor recognizes is not known. The input lacks base qualities; no much larger clone sits a single base away. The data belong to a study of blood T cell repertoires in COVID-19 (dated by TCRdb to about 2020). About the full investigation: Samples covering the acute and convalescent phases of COVID-19 were provided by collaborators in the United States, Italy and Spain. The prospective study material was composed of cDNA or gDNA derived from T cells, B-cell-depleted T cells, or PBMCs. Deeply sampled blood TCRbeta repertoires from subjects exposed to, actively infected with, or recovered from COVID-19 were included in the dataset. The repertoires were released in a freely available public database meant as a resource for research on the immune response to SARS-CoV-2. The samples were drawn from the first 160 participants of the ongoing ImmuneRACE study and from some 1,300 subjects provided by 6 global collaborators. Nearly every sample came with metadata listing a de-identified subject ID, COVID-19 status, age in years and sex. Where available, HLA class I and class II types were taken from metadata supplied by the sample provider and were not determined by assay-based typing.

Each collaborating institution followed its own protocols to collect whole blood in K2EDTA tubes. For TCRbeta analysis, collaborator samples were shipped as frozen whole blood, as isolated PBMCs, or as DNA extracted from either sample type. TCRbeta CDR3 regions were amplified from genomic DNA by means of the immunoSEQ Assay, a bias-controlled multiplex PCR. The authors' analysis ran thus. The number of nucleated cells in each sample was estimated by amplification of reference gene primers within the assay. Sequence reads were collapsed and filtered to measure the absolute abundance of every unique TCRbeta CDR3 rearrangement. Productive Simpson clonality was computed per sample as the square root of Simpson's diversity index over productive rearrangements. TCRdb mirrors the immuneACCESS table, restricted to in-frame sequences. Some clones are absent from its copies; in checked studies, under half trace to an unresolved V gene, and the reason for the others is unknown. The DNA was the basis for D and trimming; V, J and clone size are from that table. For this sample the table gives about 120,000 clones, of which around 77% were detected only once. In total, the top ten clones hold 7.9% of the sample.

Results the study describes overall, beyond this receptor: Clinical and demographic metadata were provided uncurated, with the amount varying by source and participant.

The specimen sequenced was peripheral blood. This receptor was obtained from a human donor in a cohort sampled during active COVID-19.

The sequenced DNA is TGTGCCAGCAGTGCTACCAGCTCTAGCGGGGGGCCCTCCTACGAGCAGTACTTC. This gives the protein CASSATSSSGGPSYEQYF. Recombination linked TRBV6-1 to TRBJ2-7; TRBD2 lines up with 11 middle nucleotides. Based on the germline V gene, the CDR1 and CDR2 sequences are MNHNS and SASEGT. The CDR3 contains 18 residues, cysteine and phenylalanine counted. The kept DNA is CDR3 alone, 54 bases in frame from the first base. Relative to germline, V is missing 4 bases and J is missing 0 bases, with 11 bases of the junction outside any gene match.